What follows describes a single TCR beta chain. Its antigen is not known. CD4+ cells underwent separation, giving CD45RA+ naive and CD45RA-negative memory subsets. V was trimmed by 0 bases and J by 1 base, leaving 4 bases between them. Germline-derived CDR1 and CDR2 are SGHRS and YFSETQ. The CDR3 runs 13 residues. The data were taken from a study of shared clonotypes between healthy human individuals. Study outcomes and limitations: Although depth was large, rarefaction showed that sequencing of the sorted subsets was incomplete. The generation probabilities recorded for non-shared clonotypes fell below those of clonotypes shared by all four donors. It was anticipated that sequencing depth would influence how many clonotypes donors shared.

This table comes from immunoSEQ multiplex PCR, and its TCRdb copy is limited to in-frame clones, with some not included. Among some 2,000,000 clones listed, 90% to 96% were seen once. The sequencing input was naive CD4+ T cells sorted from blood. Subset: CD45RA+ positively selected. The chain combines TRBV5-1 with TRBJ1-1; D call uncertain. The sequence came from a man aged 18 to 35 in good health. The CDR3 DNA sequence: TGCGCCAGCAGCTTGGGGTGGAACACTGAAGCTTTCTTT. Amino acids: CASSLGWNTEAFF.